This T cell receptor (beta chain) was sequenced for a study of OX40 agonist ivuxolimab in advanced cancers. About the research overall: Ivuxolimab, which is an agonistic anti-OX40 (CD134) antibody, was administered to the patients. Patients receiving dose escalation had hepatocellular carcinoma, melanoma, renal cell or head and neck cancer. Having had anti-PD-1, anti-PD-L1 or anti-CTLA-4 therapy before was allowed, and more than 35% had some.

The junction had 7 bases not matched to a gene; V was cut back by 4 bases and J by 5 bases. From germline, CDR1 is SGHTA and CDR2 FQGNSA. The CDR3 has 16 amino acids. Study outcomes and limitations: The CD4+ and CD8+ T cells in the blood had expanded clonally by week 6 at 0.1 to 3.0 mg/kg.

The data were produced by immunoSEQ multiplex PCR, yet TCRdb's version contains in-frame clones alone and is incomplete. There are about 83,000 clones in the sample; approximately 91% occur only once, and 0.72% lies in the top ten. About this clone: What it recognizes is unknown.

The material was CD4+ or CD8+ T cells sorted from blood, obtained in a trial of the OX40 agonist ivuxolimab. This sequence was found in an adult with an advanced solid tumor such as melanoma, head and neck, liver or kidney cancer. The chain carries TRBV7-2 and TRBJ2-3, with 12 bases matching TRBD2. The CDR3 coding sequence is TGTGCCAGCAGCTCAGCTAGCGGGGGGGCCGGAGATACGCAGTATTTT. Its protein product is CASSSASGGAGDTQYF.